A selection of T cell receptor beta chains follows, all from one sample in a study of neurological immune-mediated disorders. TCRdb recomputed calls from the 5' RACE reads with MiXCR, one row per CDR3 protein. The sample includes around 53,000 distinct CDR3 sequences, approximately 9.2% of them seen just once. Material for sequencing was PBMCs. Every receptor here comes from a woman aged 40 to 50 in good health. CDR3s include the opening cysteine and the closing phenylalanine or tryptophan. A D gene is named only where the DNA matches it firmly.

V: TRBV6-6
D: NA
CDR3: CASKGGSSGNTIYF

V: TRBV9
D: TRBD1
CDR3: CASSGPRQGASGNTIYF

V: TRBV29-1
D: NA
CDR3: CSVEGARRNEQFF

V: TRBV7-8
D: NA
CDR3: CASSLDWRGNEQFF

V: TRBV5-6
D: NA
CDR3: CASSLAQAGWHTEAFF

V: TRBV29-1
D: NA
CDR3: CSVANSGNTIYF

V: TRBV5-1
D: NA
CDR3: CASSRTYLSGNTIYF

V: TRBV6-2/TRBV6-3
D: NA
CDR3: CASSTHTGPYQPQHF

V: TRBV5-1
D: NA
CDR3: CASSGGGHVVLDTQYF

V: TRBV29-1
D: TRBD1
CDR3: CSVIWGSGTGRTNEQFF

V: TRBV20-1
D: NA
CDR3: CSAPDGWSSYNSPLHF

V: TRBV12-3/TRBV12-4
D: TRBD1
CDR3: CASSRQGTGNYEQYF

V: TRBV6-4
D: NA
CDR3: CASSSGPSYEQYF

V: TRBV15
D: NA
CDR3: CATSRETVGEQFF

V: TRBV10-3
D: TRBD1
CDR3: CAIRGTGENTEAFF

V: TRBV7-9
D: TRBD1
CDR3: CASWGQGYSDTQYF

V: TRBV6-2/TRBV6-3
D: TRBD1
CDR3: CASSHAASGGYNEQFF

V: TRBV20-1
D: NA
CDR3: CSARATENTGELFF

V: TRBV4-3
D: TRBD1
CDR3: CASSQDRGQGENYGYTF

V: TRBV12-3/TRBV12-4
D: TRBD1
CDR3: CASSPRPGQGAVGELFF

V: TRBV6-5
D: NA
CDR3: CASSTEGGTNEKLFF

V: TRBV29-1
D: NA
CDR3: CSVPRGLRYEQYF

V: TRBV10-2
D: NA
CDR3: CASSEVNEQFF

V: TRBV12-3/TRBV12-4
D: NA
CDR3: CASSSVSGVEQFF

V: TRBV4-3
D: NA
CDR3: CASSQVRGGFYEQYF

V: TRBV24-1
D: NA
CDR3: CATSDGGKNYGYTF

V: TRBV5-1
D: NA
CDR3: CASRDLTAGELFF

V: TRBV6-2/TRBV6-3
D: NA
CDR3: CASSPVNTGELFF

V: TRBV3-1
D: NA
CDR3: CASSQAVEQFF

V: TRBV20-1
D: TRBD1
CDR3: CSAQTGGAGGKSTDTQYF

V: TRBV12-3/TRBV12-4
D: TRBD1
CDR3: CASRLTGADGYTF

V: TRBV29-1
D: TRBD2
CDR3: CSVESRESSYNEQFF

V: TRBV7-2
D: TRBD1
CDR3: CASSLGPGQVLSPLHF

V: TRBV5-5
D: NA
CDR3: CASSLDPVNQPQHF

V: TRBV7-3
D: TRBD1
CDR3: CASSLSPLAGGTGELFF

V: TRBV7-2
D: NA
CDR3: CASSSYAANTGELFF

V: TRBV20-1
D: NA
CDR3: CSARVSTSYNEQFF

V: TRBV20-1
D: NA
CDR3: CSAETSCRGGNEQFF

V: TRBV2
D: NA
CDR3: CASSRWNTGELFF

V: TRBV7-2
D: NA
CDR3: CASRRGRLNTEAFF

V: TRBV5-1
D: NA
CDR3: CASSLEPLTEGYTF

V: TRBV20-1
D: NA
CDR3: CSAARGGMMYTEAFF